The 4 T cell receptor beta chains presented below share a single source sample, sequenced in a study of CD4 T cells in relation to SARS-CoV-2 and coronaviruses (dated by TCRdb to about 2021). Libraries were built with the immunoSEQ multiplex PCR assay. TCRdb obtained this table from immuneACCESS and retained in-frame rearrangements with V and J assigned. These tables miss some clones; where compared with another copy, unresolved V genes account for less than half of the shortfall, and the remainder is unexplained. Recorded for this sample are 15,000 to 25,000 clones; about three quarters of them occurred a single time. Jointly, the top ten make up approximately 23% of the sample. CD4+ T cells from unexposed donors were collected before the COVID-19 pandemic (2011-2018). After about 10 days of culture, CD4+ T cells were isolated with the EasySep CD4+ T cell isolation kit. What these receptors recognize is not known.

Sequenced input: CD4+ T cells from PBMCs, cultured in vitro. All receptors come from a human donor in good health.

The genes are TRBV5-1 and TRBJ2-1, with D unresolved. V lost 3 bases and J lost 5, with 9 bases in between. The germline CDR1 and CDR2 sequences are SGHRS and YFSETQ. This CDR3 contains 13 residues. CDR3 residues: CASSSLGHNEQFF. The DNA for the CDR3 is TGCGCCAGCAGCTCCCTAGGCCACAATGAGCAGTTCTTC. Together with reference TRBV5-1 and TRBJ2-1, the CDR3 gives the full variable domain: KAGVTQTPRYLIKTRGQQVTLSCSPISGHRSVSWYQQTPGQGLQFLFEYFSETQRNKGNFPGRFSGRQFSNSRSEMNVSTLELGDSALYLCASSSLGHNEQFFGPGTRLTVL.

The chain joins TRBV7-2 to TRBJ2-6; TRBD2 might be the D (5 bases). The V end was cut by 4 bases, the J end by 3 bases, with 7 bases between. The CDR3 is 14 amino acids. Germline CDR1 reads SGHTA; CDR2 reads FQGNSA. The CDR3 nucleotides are TGTGCCAGCAGCTCGGGGAGTGGGGCCAACGTCCTGACTTTC. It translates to CASSSGSGANVLTF.

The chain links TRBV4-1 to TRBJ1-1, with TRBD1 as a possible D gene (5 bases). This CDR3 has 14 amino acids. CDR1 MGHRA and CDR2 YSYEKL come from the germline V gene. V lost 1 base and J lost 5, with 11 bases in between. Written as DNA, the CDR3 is TGCGCCAGCAGCCAAGCTTACAGGAGGACTGAAGCTTTCTTT. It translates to CASSQAYRRTEAFF.

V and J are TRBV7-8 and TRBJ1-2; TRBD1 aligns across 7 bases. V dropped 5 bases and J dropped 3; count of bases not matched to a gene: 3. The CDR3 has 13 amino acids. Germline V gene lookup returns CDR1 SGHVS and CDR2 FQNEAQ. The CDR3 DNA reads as TGTGCCAGCAGCCGACAGGGTTACTATGGCTACACCTTC. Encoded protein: CASSRQGYYGYTF.